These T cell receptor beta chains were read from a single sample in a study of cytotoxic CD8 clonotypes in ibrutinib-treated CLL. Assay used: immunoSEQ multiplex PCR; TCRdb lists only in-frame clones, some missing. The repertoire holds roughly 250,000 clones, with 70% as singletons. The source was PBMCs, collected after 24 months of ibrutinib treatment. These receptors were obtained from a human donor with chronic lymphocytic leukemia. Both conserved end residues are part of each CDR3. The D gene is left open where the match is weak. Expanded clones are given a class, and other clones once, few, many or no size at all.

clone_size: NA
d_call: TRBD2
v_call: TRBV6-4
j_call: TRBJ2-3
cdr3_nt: TGTGCCAGCAGTGCCGAGACTAGCGGTAACAACACAGATACGCAGTATTTT
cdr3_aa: CASSAETSGNNTDTQYF

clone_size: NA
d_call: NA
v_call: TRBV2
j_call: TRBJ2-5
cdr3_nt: TGTGCCAGCAGTGAAACCCTAGTAAGCGGAGAGACCCAGTACTTC
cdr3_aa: CASSETLVSGETQYF

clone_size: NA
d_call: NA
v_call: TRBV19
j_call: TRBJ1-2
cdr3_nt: TGTGCCAGTAGTATTATCAATTCGGGCTATGGCTACACCTTC
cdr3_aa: CASSIINSGYGYTF

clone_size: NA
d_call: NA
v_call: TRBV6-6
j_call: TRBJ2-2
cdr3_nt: TGTGCCAGCAGTTACTTACAGGGCCCCGGGGAGCTGTTTTTT
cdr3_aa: CASSYLQGPGELFF

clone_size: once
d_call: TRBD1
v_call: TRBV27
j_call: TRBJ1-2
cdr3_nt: TGTGCCAGCAGTTCAGGGGGCGTATATGGCTACACCTTC
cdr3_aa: CASSSGGVYGYTF

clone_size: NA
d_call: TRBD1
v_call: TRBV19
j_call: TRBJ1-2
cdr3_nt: TGTGCCAGTAGTGCCTCATCCGGGACAGTCTATGGCTACACCTTC
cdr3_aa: CASSASSGTVYGYTF

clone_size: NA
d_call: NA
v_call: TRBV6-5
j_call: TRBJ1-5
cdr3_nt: TGTGCCAGCAGTGCTACAGGGATGCTCAATCAGCCCCAGCATTTT
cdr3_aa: CASSATGMLNQPQHF

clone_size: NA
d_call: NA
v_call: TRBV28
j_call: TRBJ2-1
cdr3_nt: TGTGCCAGCAGTTTCCCCACTTTGGGAGAGGGGAATGAGCAGTTCTTC
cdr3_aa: CASSFPTLGEGNEQFF

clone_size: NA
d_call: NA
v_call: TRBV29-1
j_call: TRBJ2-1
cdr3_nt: TGCAGCGTTGGGAGGGCTCTGGGGGACAATGAGCAGTTCTTC
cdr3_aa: CSVGRALGDNEQFF

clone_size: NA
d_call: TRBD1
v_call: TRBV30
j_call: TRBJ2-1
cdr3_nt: TGTGCCTGGAGTGAGGGGACAGGCAATGAGCAGTTCTTC
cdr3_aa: CAWSEGTGNEQFF

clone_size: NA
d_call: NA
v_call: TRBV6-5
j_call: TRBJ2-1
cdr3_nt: TGTGCCAGCAGTCTTAGCGGCCCTGTGAGTGAGCAGTTCTTC
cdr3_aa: CASSLSGPVSEQFF

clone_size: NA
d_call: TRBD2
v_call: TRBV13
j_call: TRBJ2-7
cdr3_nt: TGTGCCAGCAGCTTAGGACTAGCGCAATCCTACGAGCAGTACTTC
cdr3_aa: CASSLGLAQSYEQYF

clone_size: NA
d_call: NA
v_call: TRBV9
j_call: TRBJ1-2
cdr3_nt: TGTGCCAGCACCACAGGTCCTTCGTTTGGGGAGACCTATGGCTACACCTTC
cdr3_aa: CASTTGPSFGETYGYTF

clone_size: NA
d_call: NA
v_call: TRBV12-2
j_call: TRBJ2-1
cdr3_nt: TGTGCAAGTCGCTTAGCCACCAATGAGCAGTTCTTC
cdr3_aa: CASRLATNEQFF

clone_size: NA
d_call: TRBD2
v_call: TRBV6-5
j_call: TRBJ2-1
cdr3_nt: TGTGCCAGCAGCTCGGGACTAGTGAATCTCGATGAGCAGTTCTTC
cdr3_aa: CASSSGLVNLDEQFF

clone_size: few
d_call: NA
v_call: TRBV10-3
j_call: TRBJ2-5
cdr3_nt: TGTGCCACGGGGGACCAGAGGGAGACCCAGTACTTC
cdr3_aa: CATGDQRETQYF

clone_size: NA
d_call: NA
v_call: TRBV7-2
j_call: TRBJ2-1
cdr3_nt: TGTGCCAGCGGCGGCTACAATGAGCAGTTCTTC
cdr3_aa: CASGGYNEQFF

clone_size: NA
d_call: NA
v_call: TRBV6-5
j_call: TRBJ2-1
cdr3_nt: TGTGCCAGCAGAACAGGGTACAATGAGCAGTTCTTC
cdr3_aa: CASRTGYNEQFF

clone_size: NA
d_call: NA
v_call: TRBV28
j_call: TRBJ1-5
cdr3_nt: TGTGCCAGCACCATAGGGGGATGGAATCAGCCCCAGCATTTT
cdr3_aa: CASTIGGWNQPQHF

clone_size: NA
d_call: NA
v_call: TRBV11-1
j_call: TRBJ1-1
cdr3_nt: TGTGCCAGCAGCTCCCAGACCTCCGGGGACACTGAAGCTTTCTTT
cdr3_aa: CASSSQTSGDTEAFF

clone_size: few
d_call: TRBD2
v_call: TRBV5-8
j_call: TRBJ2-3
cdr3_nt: TGTGCCAGCAATCGGCGGGAGGCCGATACGCAGTATTTT
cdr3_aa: CASNRREADTQYF

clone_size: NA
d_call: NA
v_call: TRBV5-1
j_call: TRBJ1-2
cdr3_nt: TGCGCCAGCAGCTTCTCCGGGTTGGCAGGCCAACGGAGTGGCTACACCTTC
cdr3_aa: CASSFSGLAGQRSGYTF

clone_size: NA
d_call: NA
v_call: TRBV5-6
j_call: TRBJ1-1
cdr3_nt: TGTGCCAGCAGCTTAGGGGGACCCACTGAAGCTTTCTTT
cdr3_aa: CASSLGGPTEAFF

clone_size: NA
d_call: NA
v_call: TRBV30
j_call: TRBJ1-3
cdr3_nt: TGTGCCTGGGGGGGAGGAAACACCATATATTTT
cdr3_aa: CAWGGGNTIYF

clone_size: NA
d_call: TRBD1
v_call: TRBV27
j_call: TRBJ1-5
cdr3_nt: TGTGCCAGCAGTCCGTTCGCGGGGGGACAGGGCTTTATGAATCAGCCCCAGCATTTT
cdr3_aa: CASSPFAGGQGFMNQPQHF

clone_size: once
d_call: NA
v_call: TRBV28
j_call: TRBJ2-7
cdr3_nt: TGTGCCAGCAGTCCAAAGAGACTCATGTACGAGCAGTACTTC
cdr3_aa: CASSPKRLMYEQYF

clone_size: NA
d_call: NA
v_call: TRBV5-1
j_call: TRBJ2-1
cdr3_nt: TGCGCCAGCAAACTGGGGGATGGGGATTACAATGAGCAGTTCTTC
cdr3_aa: CASKLGDGDYNEQFF

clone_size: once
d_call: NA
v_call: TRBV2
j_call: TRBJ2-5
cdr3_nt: TGTGCCAGCATTCTAGGGGGGGGCCAAGAGACCCAGTACTTC
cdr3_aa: CASILGGGQETQYF

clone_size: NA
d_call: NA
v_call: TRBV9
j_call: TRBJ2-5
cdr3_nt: TGTGCCAGCAGCGTAGGAGGGCCCCCGTGGGAAGAGACCCAGTACTTC
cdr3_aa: CASSVGGPPWEETQYF

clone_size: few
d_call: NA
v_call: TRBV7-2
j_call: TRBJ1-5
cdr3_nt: TGTGCCAGCAGCTTAGTCCCGGGAGGGAATCAGCCCCAGCATTTT
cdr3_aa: CASSLVPGGNQPQHF